This TCR beta chain was sequenced for a study of blood T cell repertoires in COVID-19. Study information: Samples of COVID-19 (acute and convalescent) were obtained from the United States, Italy and Spain. PBMCs, B-cell-depleted T cells, or T cells provided the cDNA or gDNA that made up the material.

In the original processing: Reference gene primers were amplified, and this amplification served to estimate nucleated cell counts. Repertoires were generated with immunoSEQ multiplex PCR, while TCRdb's copy carries only in-frame clones and drops some. V, J and clone size are taken as reported in that table, and D and trimming were inferred from the DNA itself. The sample comprises 200,000 to 300,000 clones, more than 80% of which are singletons, and around 7.2% rests with the top ten. The Seattle patients, enrolled during active infection, were followed longitudinally. Germline V gene data show CDR1 as DFQATT and CDR2 as SNEGSKA (reference sequence). This CDR3 comprises 11 residues. V was trimmed by 4 bases and J by 5 bases, leaving 8 bases between them.

The clonotype was recovered from a woman at least 80 years old with COVID-19, enrolled during active disease. The source material was peripheral blood. The rearrangement joins TRBV20-1 to TRBJ1-2; D is perhaps TRBD1 (5 bases). The CDR3 reads CSATPGYGYTF. The DNA for the CDR3 is TGCAGTGCTACTCCAGGGTATGGCTACACCTTC.